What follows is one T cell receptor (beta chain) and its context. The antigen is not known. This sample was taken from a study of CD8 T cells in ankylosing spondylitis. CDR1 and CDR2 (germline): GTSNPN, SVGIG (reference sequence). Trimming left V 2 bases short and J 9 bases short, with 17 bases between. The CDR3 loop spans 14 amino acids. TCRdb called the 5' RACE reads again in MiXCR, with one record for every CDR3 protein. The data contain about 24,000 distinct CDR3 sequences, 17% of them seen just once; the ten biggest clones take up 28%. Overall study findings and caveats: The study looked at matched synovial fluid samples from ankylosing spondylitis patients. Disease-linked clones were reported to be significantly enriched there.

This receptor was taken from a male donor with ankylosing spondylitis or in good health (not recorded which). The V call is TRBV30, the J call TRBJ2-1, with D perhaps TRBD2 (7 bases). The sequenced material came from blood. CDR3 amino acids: CAWSWRGGHGEQFF. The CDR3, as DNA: TGTGCCTGGAGTTGGAGGGGGGGCCATGGTGAGCAGTTCTTC.